This TCR beta chain came from a study of cytomegalovirus exposure and HLA in healthy donors. Study results and limitations: An assumption of roughly uniform sequencing depth across donors underlay the presence/absence analyses.

About this clone: The antigen is unknown.

CDR3 length: 13 residues. Trimming pared 4 bases from V and 5 bases from J, leaving 11 bases between. CDR1 is LNHDA and CDR2 is SQIVND in the germline V gene (reference sequence). Amplification used 60 Vbeta primers and 13 Jbeta primers. Here immunoSEQ multiplex PCR was the method, and the copy in TCRdb shows in-frame clones only, minus some. Of over 150,000 clones in the sample, 75% to 85% are singletons; the top ten hold 6.5% to 8.5%. This TCR was recovered from a man aged 30 to 45 in good health and CMV-seropositive. The sequenced sample was PBMCs. The chain joins TRBV19 to TRBJ2-5; D is undetermined. The CDR3 is CASSNYPRETQYF. The CDR3 DNA reads as TGTGCCAGTAGTAACTACCCTAGGGAGACCCAGTACTTC.